This T cell receptor (beta chain) is from a study of blood T cell repertoires in COVID-19. As for the study in general: Samples representing acute and convalescent COVID-19 were sourced from the United States, Italy and Spain.

Methods used by the authors: Cell counts per sample came from amplifying reference gene primers. TCRdb keeps only in-frame clones here, not all; method: immunoSEQ multiplex PCR. That table is the source of V, J and clone size, and D and trimming were worked out from the DNA. The top ten clones hold around 3.2% of a sample with about 140,000 clones, around 85% of them seen once. This CDR3 has 16 residues. Deletions cut 1 base from V and 5 bases from J, with 17 bases between. Germline CDR1 MGHRA, CDR2 YSYEKL. The chain recombines TRBV4-1 with TRBJ2-5; TRBD1 is a possible D gene (5 bases). Material: peripheral blood. The clonotype originates from a man aged 50 to 59 with acute or convalescent COVID-19. This chain's CDR3 is CASSQVSEDRQETQYF. As DNA, the CDR3 is TGCGCCAGCAGCCAAGTTTCAGAAGACCGACAGGAGACCCAGTACTTC.